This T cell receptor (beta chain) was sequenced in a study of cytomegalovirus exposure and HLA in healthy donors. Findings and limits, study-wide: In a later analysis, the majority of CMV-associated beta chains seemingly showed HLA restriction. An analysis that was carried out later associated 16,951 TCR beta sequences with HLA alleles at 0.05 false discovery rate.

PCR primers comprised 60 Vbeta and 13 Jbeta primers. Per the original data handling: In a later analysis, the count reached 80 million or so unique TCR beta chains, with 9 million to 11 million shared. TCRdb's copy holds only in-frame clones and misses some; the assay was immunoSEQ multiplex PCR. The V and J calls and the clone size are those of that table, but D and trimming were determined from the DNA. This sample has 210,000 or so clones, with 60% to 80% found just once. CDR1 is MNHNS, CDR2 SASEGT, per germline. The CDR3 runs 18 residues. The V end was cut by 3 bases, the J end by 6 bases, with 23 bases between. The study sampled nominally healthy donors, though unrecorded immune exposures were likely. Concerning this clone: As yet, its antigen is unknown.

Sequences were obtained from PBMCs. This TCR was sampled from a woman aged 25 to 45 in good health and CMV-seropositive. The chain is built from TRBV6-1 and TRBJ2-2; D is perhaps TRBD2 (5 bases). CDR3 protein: CASSEAGAGWLLAGELFF. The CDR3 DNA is TGTGCCAGCAGTGAGGCAGGTGCGGGCTGGCTCCTTGCCGGGGAGCTGTTTTTT.